The next 18 T cell receptor beta chains were all read from a single sample in a study of control samples from healthy donors and cancer patients. The protocol was immunoSEQ multiplex PCR, while the TCRdb copy is restricted to in-frame clones and leaves out a portion. Altogether fewer than 200,000 clones are present, about 90% being singletons, with the ten largest covering more than 10%. Material: blood. The receptors were sampled from a man aged 25 to 40 in good health.

This chain uses TRBV5-4 with TRBJ2-7; the match to TRBD2 covers 9 bases. In germline, CDR1 is SGHNT, CDR2 YYREEE (reference sequence). The V segment lost 0 bases and the J segment 0 bases; nucleotides outside the gene matches: 10. This CDR3 spans 18 amino acids. In nucleotides, the CDR3 is TGTGCCAGCAGCTTGGTAGTATTAGCGGGGGCTAGCTCCTACGAGCAGTACTTC. Translating gives CASSLVVLAGASSYEQYF.

The chain links TRBV3-1 (or the pseudogene TRBV3-2) to TRBJ2-3; no definite D call. CDR1 is LGHDT, CDR2 YNNKEL, per germline (reference sequence). This CDR3 comprises 12 residues. The ends were cut back, 8 bases at V and 2 bases at J, with 8 bases in the middle. In nucleotides, the CDR3 is TGTGCCAGCGCAGTTACCACAGATACGCAGTATTTT. Translating it yields CASAVTTDTQYF.

The gene calls are TRBV5-1 and TRBJ2-3; D might be TRBD2 (5 bases). V gave up 0 bases and J gave up 5 bases, with 16 bases separating them. The CDR3 loop spans 16 amino acids. CDR1 is SGHRS and CDR2 is YFSETQ in the germline V gene. This chain's CDR3 is CASSLAPGILGDTQYF. CDR3 sequence (DNA): TGCGCCAGCAGCTTGGCCCCCGGGATCTTAGGAGATACGCAGTATTTT.

The J gene is TRBJ1-4, the V gene TRBV6-6, with a tentative D call TRBD1 (5 bases). The CDR3 is 15 amino acids. Trimming took off 4 bases at V and 5 bases at J, with 14 bases between the two ends. Per germline, CDR1 MNHNY and CDR2 SVGAGI (reference sequence). CDR3 residues: CASSFLDSANEKLFF. In DNA form, the CDR3 reads TGTGCCAGCAGTTTCCTAGACAGTGCCAATGAAAAACTGTTTTTT.

The V and J genes are TRBV19 and TRBJ2-1; D tentatively fits TRBD1 or TRBD2 (5 bases each). Trimming removed 5 bases at V and 14 bases at J, with 16 bases between. The CDR3 spans 12 residues. CDR1 is LNHDA and CDR2 is SQIVND in the germline V gene (reference sequence). The CDR3 is CASSERDPMKFF. The CDR3 coding sequence is TGTGCCAGTAGTGAGAGGGACCCGATGAAGTTCTTC.

The CDR3 DNA reads as TGCAGCGTTGGCTTCGACAGTAGAGGGTCCTTCTTC. Residues: CSVGFDSRGSFF. V usage is TRBV29-1 and J usage is TRBJ2-1, with D perhaps given as TRBD1 or TRBD2 (5 bases each). Trimming cost V 4 bases and J 16 bases, with 20 bases left between them. Per germline, CDR1 SQVTM and CDR2 ANQGSEA. The CDR3 consists of 12 residues.

The chain is built from TRBV6-1 and TRBJ1-2; unclear D gene. CDR3 length equals 15 residues. Germline-derived CDR1 and CDR2 are MNHNS and SASEGT. The V gene lost 0 bases and the J gene lost 2 bases, with 10 bases spanning the gap. The CDR3 loop is CASSEATSGNYGYTF. The CDR3, as DNA: TGTGCCAGCAGTGAAGCTACCTCGGGGAACTATGGCTACACCTTC.

The chain couples TRBV5-6 to TRBJ1-2, with D perhaps TRBD1 (6 bases). Per germline, CDR1 SGHDT and CDR2 YYEEEE. Trimming took 3 bases from V and 7 from J, leaving 19 bases between them. CDR3 length equals 15 residues. CDR3 in amino acids: CASSSDRDYPPGYTF. The CDR3 bases are TGTGCCAGCAGCTCGGACAGAGATTATCCCCCTGGCTACACCTTC.

V gene TRBV5-1 combines with J gene TRBJ2-2; the match to TRBD2 covers 7 bases. CDR1 SGHRS and CDR2 YFSETQ come from the germline V gene. Trimming took 0 bases from V and 2 from J; bases not matched to a gene: 7. The CDR3 consists of 17 residues. The DNA for the CDR3 is TGCGCCAGCAGCTTGGATCCCGGGGGGTCCAACACCGGGGAGCTGTTTTTT. Encoded protein: CASSLDPGGSNTGELFF.

The chain is built from TRBV28 and TRBJ1-5; D is perhaps TRBD1 (6 bases). Trimming took off 8 bases at V and 1 base at J, with 9 bases between the two ends. This CDR3 spans 13 amino acids. Germline assignment: CDR1 MDHEN and CDR2 SYDVKM. The CDR3 spells CASSQGSNQPQHF. CDR3 coding DNA: TGTGCCAGCTCGCAGGGGAGCAATCAGCCCCAGCATTTT.

The chain recombines TRBV11-2 with TRBJ2-1; no clear D. This CDR3 comprises 15 residues. Germline loops: CDR1 SGHAT, CDR2 FQNNGV. Trimming pared 1 base from V and 6 bases from J, leaving 13 bases between. The CDR3 nucleotides read TGTGCCAGCAGCTTAGGGTGGGTTGTGGGCAATGAGCAGTTCTTC. Its protein product is CASSLGWVVGNEQFF. The full variable domain, with the rest looked up from reference TRBV11-2 and TRBJ2-1, is EAGVAQSPRYKIIEKRQSVAFWCNPISGHATLYWYQQILGQGPKLLIQFQNNGVVDDSQLPKDRFSAERLKGVDSTLKIQPAKLEDSAVYLCASSLGWVVGNEQFFGPGTRLTVL.

J is TRBJ1-5 and V is TRBV12-3 or TRBV12-4; D ambiguous. The CDR3 contains 12 residues. Trimming shortened V by 9 bases and J by 3 bases, and 9 bases separated the two germline ends. This chain's CDR3 is CASRAHNQPQHF. CDR3 nucleotides: TGTGCCAGTCGGGCCCACAATCAGCCCCAGCATTTT.

This chain connects TRBV29-1 to TRBJ2-3; 10 nucleotides match TRBD2. This CDR3 has 15 amino acids. Germline CDR1 reads SQVTM; CDR2 reads ANQGSEA. The J segment lost 3 bases and the V segment lost 5 bases, leaving 8 bases of the junction unmatched. In DNA form, the CDR3 reads TGCAGCGTTTATCTAGCGGGAGATGGGACAGATACGCAGTATTTT. It translates to CSVYLAGDGTDTQYF.

The chain has TRBV12-3 or TRBV12-4 and TRBJ2-7, with no clear D. Trimming shortened V by 1 base and J by 6 bases, and 4 bases separated the two germline ends. The CDR3 totals 11 residues. The CDR3 here is CASSLEGEQYF. CDR3 DNA: TGTGCCAGCAGTTTAGAGGGCGAGCAGTACTTC.

This clone came up once. The V gene is TRBV7-3, the J gene TRBJ1-1; the D gene is possibly TRBD1 (5 bases). The V and J ends lost 5 bases and 8 bases respectively, with 15 bases between them. The CDR3 length is 13 residues. Germline loops: CDR1 SGHTA, CDR2 FQGTGA. Here the CDR3 reads CASSPTGLSEAFF. The CDR3 DNA reads as TGTGCCAGCAGCCCAACAGGTTTATCGGAAGCTTTCTTT.

The CDR3 DNA reads as TGTGCCAGTAGTAATACAGCAACTAATGAAAAACTGTTTTTT. Residues: CASSNTATNEKLFF. This chain links TRBV19 with TRBJ1-4, with D unclear. Per germline, CDR1 LNHDA and CDR2 SQIVND (reference sequence). The CDR3 has 14 amino acids. Deletions cut 4 bases from V and 0 bases from J, with 6 bases between.

The V call is TRBV5-1, the J call TRBJ1-5; D possibly corresponds to TRBD1 (6 bases). Germline CDR1 and CDR2: SGHRS and YFSETQ. V was trimmed by 4 bases and J by 1 base, leaving 12 bases between them. The CDR3 consists of 15 residues. The CDR3 DNA reads as TGCGCCAGCAGCCTAAGTGGACAGAGCAATCAGCCCCAGCATTTT. The encoded protein is CASSLSGQSNQPQHF. Full variable domain (remainder filled in from reference TRBV5-1 and TRBJ1-5): KAGVTQTPRYLIKTRGQQVTLSCSPISGHRSVSWYQQTPGQGLQFLFEYFSETQRNKGNFPGRFSGRQFSNSRSEMNVSTLELGDSALYLCASSLSGQSNQPQHFGDGTRLSIL.

The V call is TRBV24-1, the J call TRBJ1-2, with D unresolved. The CDR3 runs 13 residues. Germline V gives CDR1 KGHDR, CDR2 SFDVKD. Trimming took 1 base from V and 8 from J, leaving 10 bases between them. Written as DNA, the CDR3 is TGTGCCACCAGTGATTTATTGGAGGGCGGCTACACCTTC. It encodes CATSDLLEGGYTF.